This TCR beta chain was recorded in a study of blood T cell repertoires in COVID-19. Looking at the study overall: Acute and convalescent COVID-19 specimens originated in the United States, Italy and Spain. The cDNA or gDNA used as material had been derived from T cells, B-cell-depleted T cells, or PBMCs.

Source study methods: Nucleated cell number was recorded as an estimate derived from reference gene primer amplification. Profiling relied on immunoSEQ multiplex PCR, and the TCRdb table lists in-frame clones only, not all of them. V and J calls and clone size follow that table, whereas D and trimming were derived from the DNA. The table lists about 280,000 clones, approximately 86% of them singletons. Per germline, CDR1 MNHNS and CDR2 SASEGT. This CDR3 contains 12 residues. V lost 3 bases, J lost 11 bases, and 13 bases lay in between. This receptor was obtained from a woman aged 30 to 39 who had recovered from COVID-19. The V call is TRBV6-1, the J call TRBJ1-1; tentative D call: TRBD1 (5 bases). Sequencing was performed on peripheral blood. CDR3 sequence: CASSDGGMLAFF. As DNA, the CDR3 is TGTGCCAGCAGTGACGGGGGGATGTTGGCTTTCTTT.